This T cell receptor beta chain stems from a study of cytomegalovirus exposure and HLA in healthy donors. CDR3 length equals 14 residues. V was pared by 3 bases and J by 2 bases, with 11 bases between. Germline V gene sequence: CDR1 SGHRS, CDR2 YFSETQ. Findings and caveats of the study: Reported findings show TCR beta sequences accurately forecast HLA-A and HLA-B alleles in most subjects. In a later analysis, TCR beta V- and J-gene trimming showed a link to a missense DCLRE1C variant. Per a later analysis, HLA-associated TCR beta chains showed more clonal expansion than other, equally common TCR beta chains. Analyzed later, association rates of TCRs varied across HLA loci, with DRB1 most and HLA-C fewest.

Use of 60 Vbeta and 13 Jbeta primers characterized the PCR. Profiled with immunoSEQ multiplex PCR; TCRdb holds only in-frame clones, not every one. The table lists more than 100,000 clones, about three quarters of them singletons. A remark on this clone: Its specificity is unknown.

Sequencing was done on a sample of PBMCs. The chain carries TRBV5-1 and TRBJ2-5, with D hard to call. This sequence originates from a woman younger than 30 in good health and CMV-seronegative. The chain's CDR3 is CASSSTTGQETQYF. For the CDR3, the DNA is TGCGCCAGCAGCTCCACGACTGGGCAAGAGACCCAGTACTTC.